Listed below are T cell receptor beta chains from one sample, sequenced in a study of beta chain features in type 1 diabetes. TCRdb's copy holds only in-frame clones and misses some; the assay was immunoSEQ multiplex PCR. The data show 810,000 or so clones, roughly 15% seen once. Material: naive CD4+ T cells from blood. The source of these receptors is a woman under 30 in good health. The CDR3 runs from the conserved cysteine through the conserved F or W. The D gene is left open where the match is weak. A clone size is listed for some rows: how often the clone was seen (once, few, many), or a class if it is expanded.

>-|-|TRBJ2-7|TRBV7-2
CASSQGASGHSWRIEQYF
TGTGCCAGCAGCCAGGGGGCTAGCGGCCACTCATGGAGAATCGAGCAGTACTTC
>-|few|TRBJ2-1|TRBV11-3
CASSPEADRAYNEQFF
TGTGCCAGCAGCCCCGAGGCGGATCGGGCCTACAATGAGCAGTTCTTC
>TRBD1|few|TRBJ2-5|TRBV5-4
CASSWTPGTAKAQYF
TGTGCCAGCAGCTGGACCCCCGGGACAGCGAAAGCCCAGTACTTC
>TRBD1|-|TRBJ2-7|TRBV7-8
CASSFGPGQGDYEQYF
TGTGCCAGCAGCTTTGGACCGGGACAGGGCGACTACGAGCAGTACTTC
>-|-|TRBJ2-6|TRBV7-2
CASSLPGSGPGANVLTF
TGTGCCAGCAGCTTACCCGGATCTGGACCCGGGGCCAACGTCCTGACTTTC
>-|-|TRBJ2-1|TRBV28
CAVSGNYNEQFF
TGTGCCGTTAGCGGAAATTACAATGAGCAGTTCTTC
>TRBD1|few|TRBJ1-2|TRBV4-3
CASSQDFTGGYGYTF
TGCGCCAGCAGCCAAGACTTCACAGGGGGCTATGGCTACACCTTC
>-|few|TRBJ2-2|TRBV7-2
CASSKSAGELFF
TGTGCCAGCAGCAAATCGGCCGGGGAGCTGTTTTTT
>-|-|TRBJ2-7|TRBV15
CATSRDGGLPYEQYF
TGTGCCACCAGCAGAGACGGGGGGCTCCCCTACGAGCAGTACTTC
>TRBD2|few|TRBJ2-7|TRBV27
CASSLSSGRIYEQYF
TGTGCCAGCAGTTTATCGAGCGGGAGAATATACGAGCAGTACTTC
>TRBD2|few|TRBJ2-3|TRBV9
CASSGGLAGGPLTDTQYF
TGTGCCAGCAGCGGAGGACTAGCGGGAGGCCCGTTAACAGATACGCAGTATTTT
>TRBD2|few|TRBJ2-7|TRBV18
CASSPQELAGYEQYF
TGTGCCAGCTCACCCCAGGAACTAGCGGGCTACGAGCAGTACTTC
>-|few|TRBJ2-3|TRBV28
CASSFMRLSTEADTQYF
TGTGCCAGCAGTTTTATGAGACTCTCAACGGAAGCAGATACGCAGTATTTT
>TRBD2|-|TRBJ2-1|TRBV28
CASRQIAGGYNEQFF
TGTGCCAGCAGGCAAATAGCGGGAGGATACAATGAGCAGTTCTTC
>-|-|TRBJ2-7|TRBV2
CASSDFVYEQYF
TGTGCCAGCAGTGACTTCGTCTACGAGCAGTACTTC
>-|-|TRBJ2-2|TRBV10-3
CAISKIPNTGELFF
TGTGCCATCAGCAAGATCCCGAACACCGGGGAGCTGTTTTTT
>-|few|TRBJ2-5|TRBV14
CASSQDVGPSGETQYF
TGTGCCAGCAGCCAAGATGTCGGGCCTTCGGGAGAGACCCAGTACTTC
>-|few|TRBJ2-3|TRBV5-4
CASSLTVSTDTQYF
TGTGCCAGCAGCTTAACGGTTAGCACAGATACGCAGTATTTT
>TRBD2|-|TRBJ2-7|TRBV4-3
CASSQETSAFYEQYF
TGCGCCAGCAGCCAAGAAACTAGCGCATTCTACGAGCAGTACTTC
>-|few|TRBJ2-1|TRBV19
CASSIDTRGSYNEQFF
TGTGCCAGTAGTATAGATACAAGGGGCTCCTACAATGAGCAGTTCTTC
>TRBD1|-|TRBJ1-2|TRBV28
CASRHWTGGMDNYGYTF
TGTGCCAGCAGGCATTGGACAGGGGGGATGGATAACTATGGCTACACCTTC
>-|few|TRBJ2-1|TRBV7-2
CASSLVATNEQFF
TGTGCCAGCAGCTTAGTAGCGACCAATGAGCAGTTCTTC
>-|few|TRBJ2-1|TRBV6-1
CASSARTTGAYNEQFF
TGTGCCAGCAGTGCACGCACAACGGGAGCGTACAATGAGCAGTTCTTC
>-|few|TRBJ2-3|TRBV25-1
CASSGAGSDTQYF
TGTGCCAGCAGCGGGGCAGGGTCAGATACGCAGTATTTT
>TRBD1|few|TRBJ2-1|TRBV4-1
CASSQVRGGQGTYNEQFF
TGCGCCAGCAGCCAAGTCAGAGGGGGACAGGGGACCTACAATGAGCAGTTCTTC
>-|-|TRBJ2-7|TRBV27
CASSQRGGGYEQYF
TGTGCCAGCAGTCAGCGTGGGGGAGGCTACGAGCAGTACTTC
>-|-|TRBJ2-5|TRBV27
CASSRVSGAQYF
TGTGCCAGCAGTCGTGTGTCTGGGGCCCAGTACTTC
>TRBD2|few|TRBJ2-5|TRBV28
CASSLSGLAGGGRQETQYF
TGTGCCAGCAGTTTAAGCGGACTAGCGGGAGGAGGGCGTCAAGAGACCCAGTACTTC
>-|-|TRBJ2-3|TRBV5-1
CASSPGSTDTQYF
TGCGCCAGCAGCCCCGGTAGCACAGATACGCAGTATTTT
>TRBD2|few|TRBJ2-7|TRBV11-2
CASSLGGSKPYEQYF
TGTGCCAGCAGCTTAGGCGGGAGTAAGCCCTACGAGCAGTACTTC
>-|-|TRBJ2-1|TRBV6-1
CASSEAPGGNPYNEQFF
TGTGCCAGCAGTGAAGCCCCTGGAGGGAACCCCTACAATGAGCAGTTCTTC
>-|once|TRBJ1-1|TRBV9
CASSTIPGVGTEAFF
TGTGCCAGCAGCACAATACCTGGGGTAGGGACTGAAGCTTTCTTT
>TRBD1|few|TRBJ2-7|TRBV28
CASREQGAYEQYF
TGTGCCAGCAGAGAACAGGGGGCATACGAGCAGTACTTC
>TRBD1|-|TRBJ1-1|TRBV7-2
CASSSRLRGRVTEAFF
TGTGCCAGCAGCTCAAGACTCAGGGGGCGAGTCACTGAAGCTTTCTTT
>-|-|TRBJ2-1|TRBV28
CASSSSLRSNEQFF
TGTGCCAGCAGTTCTTCTCTGCGGTCCAATGAGCAGTTCTTC
>TRBD1|-|TRBJ2-4|TRBV12-5
CASAVGTGHENIQYF
TGTGCTAGTGCCGTGGGGACAGGCCACGAAAACATTCAGTACTTC
>-|-|TRBJ1-5|TRBV6-1
CASSRGGNYQPQHF
TGTGCCAGCAGTCGTGGCGGGAATTATCAGCCCCAGCATTTT
>-|-|TRBJ2-2|TRBV7-9
CASSRLAGELFF
TGTGCCAGCAGCCGACTAGCCGGGGAGCTGTTTTTT
>TRBD2|few|TRBJ2-2|TRBV5-1
CASSESGSRTGELFF
TGCGCCAGCAGCGAGAGCGGGAGTCGAACCGGGGAGCTGTTTTTT
>TRBD2|-|TRBJ2-7|TRBV11-2
CASSFSSGASYEQYF
TGTGCCAGCAGCTTTTCTAGCGGGGCCTCCTACGAGCAGTACTTC
>TRBD1|few|TRBJ1-5|TRBV28
CASRPRTGGRDQPQHF
TGTGCCAGCAGACCCCGGACAGGGGGGAGGGATCAGCCCCAGCATTTT
>-|-|TRBJ2-2|TRBV6-6
CASIISGGGVRGELFF
TGTGCCAGCATCATTTCCGGAGGGGGAGTCAGAGGGGAGCTGTTTTTT
>-|-|TRBJ1-1|TRBV10-3
CAISARDPSRAFF
TGTGCCATCAGCGCCAGGGACCCATCACGGGCTTTCTTT
>TRBD2|-|TRBJ2-3|TRBV7-9
CASSPGLAVPTSTDTQYF
TGTGCCAGCAGCCCGGGACTAGCGGTACCCACTAGCACAGATACGCAGTATTTT
>TRBD2|few|TRBJ2-3|TRBV6-1
CASSGLAGPTDTQYF
TGTGCCAGCAGTGGACTAGCGGGCCCCACAGATACGCAGTATTTT
>-|few|TRBJ2-1|TRBV9
CASSVVAGNNEQFF
TGTGCCAGCAGCGTAGTCGCAGGTAACAATGAGCAGTTCTTC